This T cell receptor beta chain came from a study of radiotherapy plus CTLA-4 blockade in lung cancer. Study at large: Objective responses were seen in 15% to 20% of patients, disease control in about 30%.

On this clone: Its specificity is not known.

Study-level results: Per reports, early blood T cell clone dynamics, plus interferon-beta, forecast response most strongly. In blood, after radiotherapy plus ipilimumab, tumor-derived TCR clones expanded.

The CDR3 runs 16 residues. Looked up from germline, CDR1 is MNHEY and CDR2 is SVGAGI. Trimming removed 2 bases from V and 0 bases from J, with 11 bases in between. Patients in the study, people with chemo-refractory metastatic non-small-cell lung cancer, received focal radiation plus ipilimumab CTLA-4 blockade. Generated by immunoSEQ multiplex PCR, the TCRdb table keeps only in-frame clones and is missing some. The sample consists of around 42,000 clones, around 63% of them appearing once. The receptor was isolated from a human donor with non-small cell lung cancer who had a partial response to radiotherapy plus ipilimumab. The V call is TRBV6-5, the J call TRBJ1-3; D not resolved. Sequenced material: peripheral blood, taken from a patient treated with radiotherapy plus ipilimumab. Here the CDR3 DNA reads TGTGCCAGCAGTTACCGGCGGCCCAGCTCTGGAAACACCATATATTTT. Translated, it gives CASSYRRPSSGNTIYF.